One and the same sample provided the 14 T cell receptor beta chains below, sequenced in a study of T cell responses to AZD1222 COVID-19 vaccine (dated by TCRdb to about 2021). The label giving this sample's time point can be read as: about 28 days (+/-7) after the second vaccine dose. The library relied on the immunoSEQ multiplex PCR assay. This immuneACCESS table, as held by TCRdb, lists in-frame sequences with V and J called but not all clones. Of the missing ones, under half trace to an unresolved V gene in checked studies; the others have no known cause. This sample is represented by approximately 140,000 clones; about 90% of them were singletons. The ten largest clones add up to 1.5% to 2% of the sample. This material consisted of peripheral blood, taken 28 days after the second AZD1222 dose. These TCRs come from an adult who received the AZD1222 COVID-19 vaccine.

This rearrangement joins TRBV2 to TRBJ1-4, with 10 bases identical to TRBD1. V was clipped by 3 bases and J by 7 bases; unmatched bases: 5. Germline V gene lookup returns CDR1 SNHLY and CDR2 FYNNEI. CDR3 length: 15 residues. The CDR3 loop reads CASSESGTGVEKLFF. CDR3 nucleotide sequence: TGTGCCAGCAGTGAGAGTGGGACAGGGGTTGAAAAACTGTTTTTT.

The V gene is TRBV6-1, the J gene TRBJ1-1; 9 bases map to TRBD1. Germline CDR1 reads MNHNS; CDR2 reads SASEGT. J gave up 6 bases and V 4 bases, and 12 bases lay outside the gene matches. This CDR3 spans 16 amino acids. CDR3 loop: CASSVDLGTGMAEAFF. For the CDR3, the DNA is TGTGCCAGCAGTGTAGACCTTGGGACAGGGATGGCTGAAGCTTTCTTT.

The CDR3 DNA is TGTGCCAGTAGCCCGACAGGGATGTCTTTTTGGATCGAAGCTTTCTTT. Translated: CASSPTGMSFWIEAFF. The rearrangement links TRBV19 to TRBJ1-1; 7 positions agree with TRBD1. Germline CDR1 LNHDA, CDR2 SQIVND (reference sequence). The length of the CDR3 is 16 residues. V lost 6 bases and J lost 8; bases outside the gene matches: 18.

The rearrangement uses TRBV3-1 (or the pseudogene TRBV3-2) and TRBJ1-2; D gene ambiguous. Germline V gives CDR1 LGHDT, CDR2 YNNKEL (reference sequence). Trimming shortened V by 4 bases and J by 5 bases, and 8 bases separated the two germline ends. The CDR3 has 12 residues. CDR3 bases: TGTGCCAGCAGCCTTTATGTATATGGCTACACCTTC. Residues: CASSLYVYGYTF.

The V gene is TRBV25-1, the J gene TRBJ1-1; 8 bases match TRBD1. CDR1 is MGHDK and CDR2 is SYGVNS in the germline V gene. This CDR3 has 15 amino acids. With 1 base clipped from V and 5 bases from J, the junction kept 6 bases outside the gene matches. CDR3 coding DNA: TGTGCCAGCAGTGAATTGGACAGGGATGGGACTGAAGCTTTCTTT. This sequence encodes CASSELDRDGTEAFF.

The chain joins TRBV2 to TRBJ2-2; D may match TRBD1 or TRBD2 (7 bases each). CDR1 is SNHLY and CDR2 is FYNNEI in the germline V gene. This CDR3 has 15 amino acids. The ends were cut back, 5 bases at V and 4 bases at J, with 14 bases in the middle. The CDR3 bases are TGTGCCAGCAGTTCCAGGGGGGAGGGCACCGGGGAGCTGTTTTTT. Protein: CASSSRGEGTGELFF.

This clone came up once. V gene TRBV11-1 combines with J gene TRBJ1-2; D is ambiguous. The CDR3 consists of 13 residues. Trimming cost V 3 bases and J 8 bases, with 13 bases left between them. Looked up from germline, CDR1 is SGHAT and CDR2 is FQDESV (reference sequence). CDR3 in amino acids: CASSFGIAQGYTF. In DNA, the CDR3 is TGTGCCAGCAGCTTTGGTATAGCTCAGGGCTACACCTTC.

This clone was detected once. The chain employs TRBV30 and TRBJ2-3, with D hard to call. This CDR3 region has 11 residues. Trimming pared 2 bases from V and 4 bases from J, leaving 4 bases between. Germline V lookup: CDR1 GTSNPN, CDR2 SVGIG (reference sequence). The CDR3 spells CAWSMADTQYF. In DNA, the CDR3 is TGTGCCTGGAGTATGGCAGATACGCAGTATTTT.

This rearrangement joins TRBV5-1 to TRBJ1-2; perhaps TRBD1 as D (6 bases). The germline V gene has CDR1 SGHRS and CDR2 YFSETQ. This CDR3 spans 14 amino acids. Trimming stripped 9 bases from V and 6 bases from J, with 21 bases between. The CDR3 sequence: CATSGRGATDGYTF. The CDR3 DNA follows: TGCGCCACTTCCGGTCGGGGGGCTACCGATGGCTACACCTTC.

The chain couples TRBV6-5 to TRBJ2-7, with 7 nucleotides matching TRBD1. V dropped 6 bases and J dropped 3; count of bases not matched to a gene: 5. CDR3 length: 13 amino acids. Germline V lookup: CDR1 MNHEY, CDR2 SVGAGI. The CDR3: CASSPGQRYEQYV. Here the CDR3 DNA reads TGTGCCAGCAGCCCGGGACAGCGCTACGAGCAGTACGTC.

The rearrangement links TRBV15 to TRBJ2-7; D possibly matches TRBD1 or TRBD2 (5 bases each). This CDR3 has 14 residues. The germline V gene has CDR1 LNHNV and CDR2 YYDKDF (reference sequence). V gave up 0 bases and J gave up 1 base, with 7 bases separating them. This CDR3 reads CATSREGESYEQYF. The CDR3 DNA reads as TGTGCCACCAGCAGAGAAGGGGAGTCCTACGAGCAGTACTTC.

The genes are TRBV7-3 and TRBJ1-2; 8 bases agree with TRBD1. The germline V gene encodes CDR1 SGHTA and CDR2 FQGTGA. V was clipped by 5 bases and J by 8 bases; unmatched bases: 7. This CDR3 is 13 amino acids long. CDR3 protein: CASSPTDRAGYTF. CDR3 coding DNA: TGTGCCAGCAGCCCGACGGACAGGGCAGGCTACACCTTC.

The chain joins TRBV12-3 or TRBV12-4 to TRBJ1-3; D unclear. The CDR3 is 12 amino acids. V was shortened by 8 bases and J by 2 bases, with 7 bases between the two germline ends. CDR3 protein: CASAWAGNTIYF. The CDR3 DNA is TGTGCCAGCGCGTGGGCTGGAAACACCATATATTTT.

CDR3 amino acids: CASSLVGDTEAFF. The DNA of the CDR3 is TGTGCCAGCAGCTTGGTTGGGGACACTGAAGCTTTCTTT. The genes are TRBV5-4 and TRBJ1-1; D not resolved. The CDR3 is made up of 13 amino acids. Germline CDR1 and CDR2: SGHNT and YYREEE (reference sequence). V gave up 0 bases and J gave up 3 bases, with 6 bases separating them. Using reference TRBV5-4 and TRBJ1-1 for the parts outside the CDR3, the full variable domain is ETGVTQSPTHLIKTRGQQVTLRCSSQSGHNTVSWYQQALGQGPQFIFQYYREEENGRGNFPPRFSGLQFPNYSSELNVNALELDDSALYLCASSLVGDTEAFFGQGTRLTVV.